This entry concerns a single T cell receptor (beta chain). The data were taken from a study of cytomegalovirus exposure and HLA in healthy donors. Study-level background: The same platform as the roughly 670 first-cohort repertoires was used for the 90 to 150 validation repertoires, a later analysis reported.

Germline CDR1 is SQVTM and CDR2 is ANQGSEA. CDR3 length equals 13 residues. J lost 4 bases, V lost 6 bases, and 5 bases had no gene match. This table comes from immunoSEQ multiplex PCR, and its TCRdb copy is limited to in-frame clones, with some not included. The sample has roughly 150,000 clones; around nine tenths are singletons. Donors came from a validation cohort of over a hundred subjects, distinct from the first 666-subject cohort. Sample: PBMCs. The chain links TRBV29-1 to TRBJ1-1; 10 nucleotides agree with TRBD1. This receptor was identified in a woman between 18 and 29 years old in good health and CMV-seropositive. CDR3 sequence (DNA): TGCAGCGTGACAGGGGGCGCCGGCACTGAAGCTTTCTTT. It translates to CSVTGGAGTEAFF.